Listed below are T cell receptor beta chains from one sample, sequenced in a study of blood T cell repertoires in COVID-19. Profiled with immunoSEQ multiplex PCR; TCRdb holds only in-frame clones, not every one. Among tens of thousands of clones listed, roughly 87% were seen once. Sequenced material: peripheral blood. These receptor sequences come from a woman in her fifties or sixties with acute or convalescent COVID-19. Both conserved end residues are part of each CDR3. The D gene is left open where the match is weak. A clone size is listed for some rows: how often the clone was seen (once, few, many), or a class if it is expanded.

>TRBJ1-1|.|.|TRBV14
CASSQTVNTEAFF
TGTGCCAGCAGCCAAACAGTGAACACTGAAGCTTTCTTT
>TRBJ2-1|.|.|TRBV28
CAIEDRDTSYNEQFF
TGTGCCATCGAGGACCGGGATACCTCCTACAATGAGCAGTTCTTC
>TRBJ1-6|.|.|TRBV5-1
CASSLTERNSPLHF
TGCGCCAGCAGTCTCACAGAGAGAAATTCACCCCTCCACTTT
>TRBJ2-2|.|.|TRBV5-1
CASSPAETNTGELFF
TGCGCCAGCAGCCCGGCGGAGACTAACACCGGGGAGCTGTTTTTT
>TRBJ1-4|.|.|TRBV28
CASSSPLNEKLFF
TGTGCCAGCAGTTCCCCCCTGAATGAAAAACTGTTTTTT
>TRBJ1-1|.|.|TRBV5-1
CASSSLTGSNTEAFF
TGCGCCAGCAGCTCGCTGACAGGATCGAACACTGAAGCTTTCTTT
>TRBJ1-5|TRBD1|.|TRBV20-1
CSASPGTGNNQPQHF
TGCAGTGCTAGTCCCGGGACAGGGAACAATCAGCCCCAGCATTTT
>TRBJ2-2|.|.|TRBV5-5
CASQSGVGRPGELFF
TGTGCCAGCCAGTCGGGTGTAGGCCGCCCCGGGGAGCTGTTTTTT
>TRBJ2-7|TRBD1|.|TRBV7-8
CASSYDRVGPYEQYF
TGTGCCAGCAGCTACGACAGGGTAGGGCCCTACGAGCAGTACTTC
>TRBJ2-6|TRBD2|.|TRBV7-8
CASSSSGKANVLTF
TGTGCCAGCAGCTCAAGCGGGAAGGCCAACGTCCTGACTTTC
>TRBJ2-6|.|once|TRBV7-9
CASSLAGRSGANVLTF
TGTGCCAGCAGCTTAGCTGGCCGTTCTGGGGCCAACGTCCTGACTTTC
>TRBJ2-2|TRBD1|once|TRBV18
CASSPRGRSTGELFF
TGTGCCAGCTCACCAAGGGGGCGTAGCACCGGGGAGCTGTTTTTT
>TRBJ1-6|.|few|TRBV12-3/TRBV12-4
CASKEGSASPLHF
TGTGCCAGCAAGGAGGGTTCGGCCTCACCCCTCCACTTT
>TRBJ1-5|.|.|TRBV10-1
CASSDGPGQPQHF
TGCGCCAGCAGTGACGGGCCAGGGCAGCCCCAGCATTTT
>TRBJ2-7|.|.|TRBV5-1
CASSFGSSYEQYF
TGCGCCAGCAGCTTCGGGAGTTCCTACGAGCAGTACTTC
>TRBJ1-2|TRBD1|.|TRBV15
CATSPGTGVAYGYTF
TGTGCCACCAGCCCCGGGACAGGGGTTGCCTATGGCTACACCTTC
>TRBJ2-1|.|.|TRBV7-9
CASSLYLSYNEQFF
TGTGCCAGCAGCTTATATCTATCCTACAATGAGCAGTTCTTC
>TRBJ2-7|.|once|TRBV7-9
CASSFDKSSYEQYF
TGTGCCAGCAGTTTCGACAAGAGCTCCTACGAGCAGTACTTC
>TRBJ1-1|.|.|TRBV12-3/TRBV12-4
CASRRTGRTEAFF
TGTGCCAGCAGGCGGACGGGGAGGACTGAAGCTTTCTTT
>TRBJ2-6|.|.|TRBV19
CASSQQGSGANVLTF
TGTGCCAGTAGTCAACAGGGCTCTGGGGCCAACGTCCTGACTTTC
>TRBJ1-6|TRBD1|.|TRBV4-1
CASSVGTDNSPLHF
TGCGCCAGCAGCGTCGGGACAGATAATTCACCCCTCCACTTT
>TRBJ2-7|.|.|TRBV6-5
CASSFAVNYEQYF
TGTGCCAGCAGCTTCGCAGTTAACTACGAGCAGTACTTC
>TRBJ2-5|TRBD2|.|TRBV5-4
CASSPGLAGETQYF
TGTGCCAGCAGCCCGGGACTAGCGGGAGAGACCCAGTACTTC
>TRBJ1-3|TRBD1|.|TRBV3-1/TRBV3-2
CASSHTRDRGSGNTIYF
TGTGCCAGCAGCCACACCCGGGACAGGGGGTCTGGAAACACCATATATTTT
>TRBJ1-6|.|.|TRBV27
CASKWASNSPLHF
TGTGCCAGCAAGTGGGCTTCGAATTCACCCCTCCACTTT
>TRBJ2-7|TRBD2|.|TRBV6-5
CASSPGTSHEQYF
TGTGCCAGCAGTCCAGGGACTAGCCACGAGCAGTACTTC
>TRBJ2-6|TRBD2|once|TRBV14
CASSQLGFSGSTGSGANVLTF
TGTGCCAGCAGCCAGCTAGGCTTTAGCGGGAGTACTGGATCTGGGGCCAACGTCCTGACTTTC
>TRBJ1-1|.|.|TRBV15
CATSRAIQSPTEAFF
TGTGCCACCAGCAGAGCTATTCAAAGTCCAACTGAAGCTTTCTTT
>TRBJ2-7|.|.|TRBV6-5
CASSYYGSAGYEQYF
TGTGCCAGCAGTTACTATGGTTCTGCGGGCTACGAGCAGTACTTC
>TRBJ1-2|.|.|TRBV5-1
CASSLGGGHYGYTF
TGCGCCAGCAGCTTGGGGGGAGGCCACTATGGCTACACCTTC
>TRBJ2-7|TRBD1|.|TRBV7-9
CASSLVGQGAYEQYF
TGTGCCAGCAGCTTAGTTGGACAGGGGGCCTACGAGCAGTACTTC
>TRBJ2-5|TRBD2|.|TRBV27
CASSLISGSETQYF
TGTGCCAGCAGTTTAATTAGCGGGAGTGAGACCCAGTACTTC
>TRBJ1-1|.|.|TRBV5-1
CASSSTGIGDTEAFF
TGCGCCAGCAGCTCAACAGGGATTGGGGACACTGAAGCTTTCTTT
>TRBJ1-1|.|.|TRBV7-9
CASSFGGLMNTEAFF
TGTGCCAGCAGCTTTGGCGGTCTCATGAACACTGAAGCTTTCTTT
>TRBJ2-3|.|.|TRBV19
CASKVPGVPDTQYF
TGTGCCAGTAAGGTCCCGGGGGTCCCAGATACGCAGTATTTT
>TRBJ1-6|TRBD1|.|TRBV23-1
CASSLLLLLPDREGSPLHF
TGCGCCAGCAGTCTTCTCCTGCTACTCCCGGACAGGGAAGGTTCACCCCTCCACTTT
>TRBJ2-2|TRBD1|.|TRBV5-1
CASSFAFGTGGNTGELFF
TGCGCCAGCAGCTTTGCATTCGGGACAGGGGGTAACACCGGGGAGCTGTTTTTT
>TRBJ1-2|.|.|TRBV28
CASSLGTGPHLYGYTF
TGTGCCAGCAGTTTAGGTACAGGTCCCCATCTCTATGGCTACACCTTC
>TRBJ2-1|.|.|TRBV9
CASSVEGGTHNEQFF
TGTGCCAGCAGCGTAGAGGGCGGGACTCACAATGAGCAGTTCTTC
>TRBJ1-4|.|.|TRBV12-2
CASRPRGLCEKLFF
TGTGCAAGTCGCCCCAGGGGTTTATGTGAAAAACTGTTTTTT
>TRBJ2-7|TRBD2|.|TRBV3-1/TRBV3-2
CASSLLGRAEQYF
TGTGCCAGCAGCCTCCTCGGGAGGGCCGAGCAGTACTTC
>TRBJ1-2|.|.|TRBV24-1
CATSDLGDGYTF
TGTGCCACCAGTGATTTAGGGGATGGCTACACCTTC